The clone carrying this TCR beta chain was counted ten times or more. This specimen belongs to a study of HIV-infected children after antiretroviral therapy interruption. Study at large: Interruption group median age approximately 10 years; continuous group about 8 years.

As for treatment: PENTA 11 planned treatment interruption arm or continuous ART arm. At least 5 million viable PBMCs were required per cryopreserved sample. The TCR library was built from RNA with a 3' RACE protocol and unique molecular identifiers. TCRdb used MiXCR to reprocess the 3' RACE reads, holding one entry per CDR3 protein. The sample gives about 89,000 distinct CDR3 sequences, less than 7% of which show up once; 0.85% to 1.3% is in the top ten. The CDR3 consists of 12 residues. Trimming cost V 3 bases and J 11 bases, with 11 bases left between them. The germline V gene encodes CDR1 DFQATT and CDR2 SNEGSKA (reference sequence).

Sequencing was performed on CD45RA+ CD4+ T cells from PBMCs, pooled from several time points, taken from a donor given antiretroviral therapy, either interrupted or continuous. Subset defined: naive CD4+ CD45RA+ CD45RO- T cells. The receptor's source is a pool of human donors with HIV. V usage is TRBV20-1 and J usage is TRBJ1-6; no clear D. CDR3 residues: CSARPAPAPLHF. DNA for the CDR3: TGCAGTGCTAGGCCAGCTCCTGCACCCCTCCACTTT.